Shown below are 20 T cell receptor beta chains from a single sample sequenced in a study of OX40 agonist ivuxolimab in advanced cancers. TCRdb's copy holds only in-frame clones and misses some; the assay was immunoSEQ multiplex PCR. Of 40,000 to 50,000 clones in the sample, around 90% were seen once. This specimen consisted of CD4+ or CD8+ T cells sorted from blood, obtained in a trial of the OX40 agonist ivuxolimab. The receptors shown here come from an adult with an advanced solid tumor such as melanoma, head and neck, liver or kidney cancer.

As DNA, the CDR3 is TGTGCCAGCAGTGAGGGACAGAACTATGGCTACACCTTC. The encoded protein is CASSEGQNYGYTF. J is TRBJ1-2 and V is TRBV6-1; 7 bases are shared with TRBD1. Germline lookup yields CDR1 MNHNS and CDR2 SASEGT. J was trimmed by 2 bases and V by 3 bases; bases with no gene match: 0. CDR3 length: 13 amino acids.

Here the CDR3 reads CASSQVIGGRQPQHF. Here the CDR3 DNA reads TGCGCCAGCAGCCAAGTAATCGGGGGACGTCAGCCCCAGCATTTT. The chain combines TRBV4-1 with TRBJ1-5, with TRBD1 as a possible D gene (5 bases). Germline loops: CDR1 MGHRA, CDR2 YSYEKL. The CDR3 sequence is 15 residues long. Between the trimmed V and J ends, which lost 1 base and 6 bases, there was a span of 13 bases.

The rearrangement links TRBV4-3 to TRBJ2-1, with D possibly TRBD2 on 6 matching bases. There are 18 residues in the CDR3. Germline V gives CDR1 LGHNA, CDR2 YSLEER. Trimming cost V 3 bases and J 0 bases, with 18 bases left between them. CDR3 sequence (DNA): TGCGCCAGCAGCCAGGAGAACGTAGCGGTCCACTCCTACAATGAGCAGTTCTTC. It encodes CASSQENVAVHSYNEQFF.

This chain uses TRBV2 with TRBJ1-4; TRBD1 is a possible D gene (6 bases). V lost 3 bases, J lost 6 bases, and 11 bases lay in between. CDR1 is SNHLY and CDR2 is FYNNEI in the germline V gene. This CDR3 has 14 amino acids. The DNA for the CDR3 is TGTGCCAGCAGTGACGGGGGCGCGGATGAAAAACTGTTTTTT. Its protein product is CASSDGGADEKLFF.

This clone was counted once. The V gene is TRBV29-1, the J gene TRBJ2-1; possible D gene TRBD1, 6 bases. The CDR3 has 14 amino acids. The germline gives CDR1 SQVTM, CDR2 ANQGSEA. Between the trimmed V and J ends, which lost 5 bases and 1 base, there was a span of 12 bases. CDR3 nucleotides: TGCAGCGTTTACAGGGCCCATTCCTACAATGAGCAGTTCTTC. It translates to CSVYRAHSYNEQFF.

This chain connects TRBV6-6 to TRBJ2-1, with 7 bases fitting TRBD1. Germline V gene sequence: CDR1 MNHNY, CDR2 SVGAGI (reference sequence). The CDR3 spans 16 residues. V lost 2 bases and J lost 3; bases outside the gene matches: 7. The CDR3 region has the DNA TGTGCCAGCAGTTACCGACCAGGGGGAAACTACAATGAGCAGTTCTTC. Translation gives CASSYRPGGNYNEQFF.

This CDR3 reads CASTPLEGVNTEAFF. CDR3 DNA: TGTGCCAGCACCCCGCTGGAGGGAGTGAACACTGAAGCTTTCTTT. The V gene is TRBV27, the J gene TRBJ1-1; unclear D gene. Trimming stripped 7 bases from V and 0 bases from J, with 15 bases between. Germline CDR1 MNHEY, CDR2 SMNVEV (reference sequence). This CDR3 comprises 15 residues.

The genes are TRBV5-1 and TRBJ2-3; the match to TRBD1 covers 7 bases. The germline gives CDR1 SGHRS, CDR2 YFSETQ. This CDR3 has 16 amino acids. Losses at the gene ends were 6 bases for V and 2 bases for J; bases not matched to a gene: 12. The DNA for the CDR3 is TGCGCCAGCAACCTAAACGACAGGGTGGCCACAGATACGCAGTATTTT. This encodes CASNLNDRVATDTQYF. Supplemented by reference TRBV5-1 and TRBJ2-3, the full variable domain reads KAGVTQTPRYLIKTRGQQVTLSCSPISGHRSVSWYQQTPGQGLQFLFEYFSETQRNKGNFPGRFSGRQFSNSRSEMNVSTLELGDSALYLCASNLNDRVATDTQYFGPGTRLTVL.

This clone has a single count. The gene calls are TRBV9 and TRBJ2-7; D unresolved. Germline CDR1 SGDLS, CDR2 YYNGEE. The ends were cut back, 4 bases at V and 4 bases at J, with 15 bases in the middle. The CDR3 runs 14 residues. CDR3 residues: CASSPSPGTYEQYF. The CDR3 region has the DNA TGTGCCAGCAGCCCCAGCCCAGGTACGTACGAGCAGTACTTC.

The V call is TRBV5-1, the J call TRBJ1-1; the D is unclear. The CDR3 is 13 amino acids. Germline V lookup: CDR1 SGHRS, CDR2 YFSETQ. With 1 base removed from V and 6 bases from J, the gap between germline ends came to 10 bases. The CDR3 DNA reads as TGCGCCAGCAGCTTGTCTGGGTATTCTGAAGCTTTCTTT. Its translation is CASSLSGYSEAFF.

The chain combines TRBV28 with TRBJ2-1; possibly TRBD2 for D (6 bases). This CDR3 has 15 amino acids. The V and J ends lost 6 bases and 2 bases respectively, with 14 bases between them. Germline CDR1 is MDHEN and CDR2 is SYDVKM. Here the CDR3 reads CASRYGGATYNEQFF. The CDR3 bases are TGTGCCAGCAGATACGGGGGAGCCACCTACAATGAGCAGTTCTTC.

V and J are TRBV29-1 and TRBJ1-2, with a tentative D call TRBD1 (5 bases). Germline CDR1 SQVTM, CDR2 ANQGSEA. V lost 4 bases, J lost 2 bases, and 14 bases lay in between. CDR3 length: 14 amino acids. The CDR3 DNA follows: TGCAGCGTTGTGGAGGGGTTCCGGAACTATGGCTACACCTTC. It yields the protein CSVVEGFRNYGYTF.

This clone occurred a few times. The chain is built from TRBV6-6 and TRBJ2-7; D uncertain. Trimming pared 6 bases from V and 0 bases from J, leaving 12 bases between. This CDR3 spans 14 amino acids. CDR1 is MNHNY and CDR2 is SVGAGI in the germline V gene (reference sequence). CDR3 bases: TGTGCCAGCAGCTATGGGCTAAGCTCCTACGAGCAGTACGTC. Encoded protein: CASSYGLSSYEQYV.

This chain links TRBV28 with TRBJ2-3; 11 bases map to TRBD1. V was pared by 2 bases and J by 10 bases, with 8 bases of the junction left unmatched. This CDR3 spans 15 amino acids. The germline V gene encodes CDR1 MDHEN and CDR2 SYDVKM. This CDR3 is CASSLARDRGISQYF. The CDR3 nucleotides are TGTGCCAGCAGTTTAGCACGGGACAGGGGGATCTCGCAGTATTTT.

The genes are TRBV6-5 and TRBJ2-3; 10 positions agree with TRBD2. The germline V gene encodes CDR1 MNHEY and CDR2 SVGAGI. V was pared by 2 bases and J by 3 bases, with 5 bases of the junction left unmatched. This CDR3 has 16 amino acids. CDR3 sequence: CASSYGTSGKTDTQYF. CDR3 DNA sequence: TGTGCCAGCAGTTACGGTACTAGCGGGAAGACAGATACGCAGTATTTT.

This chain joins TRBV15 and TRBJ2-5; tentatively, D is TRBD1 (6 bases). V was trimmed by 3 bases and J by 1 base, leaving 12 bases between them. Germline CDR1 reads LNHNV; CDR2 reads YYDKDF (reference sequence). The CDR3 runs 15 residues. DNA for the CDR3: TGTGCCACCAGCAGTCAGGGGTTCCTCCAAGAGACCCAGTACTTC. Protein: CATSSQGFLQETQYF.

This sequence joins TRBV9 and TRBJ1-5, with D possibly TRBD1 on 5 matching bases. V was pared by 0 bases and J by 4 bases, with 11 bases between. The CDR3 contains 15 residues. The V gene's germline CDR1 is SGDLS and CDR2 YYNGEE. For the CDR3, the DNA is TGTGCCAGCAGCGTAGAAGGGACTGAGAATCAGCCCCAGCATTTT. Amino acids: CASSVEGTENQPQHF. The entire variable domain, with the rest obtained from reference TRBV9 and TRBJ1-5, is as follows: DSGVTQTPKHLITATGQRVTLRCSPRSGDLSVYWYQQSLDQGLQFLIQYYNGEERAKGNILERFSAQQFPDLHSELNLSSLELGDSALYFCASSVEGTENQPQHFGDGTRLSIL.

This sequence joins TRBV29-1 and TRBJ1-2, with D unclear. Germline V lookup: CDR1 SQVTM, CDR2 ANQGSEA. The CDR3 consists of 13 residues. The ends were cut back, 0 bases at V and 4 bases at J, with 9 bases in the middle. CDR3 protein: CSVEDGARYGYTF. DNA for the CDR3: TGCAGCGTTGAAGATGGCGCCCGCTATGGCTACACCTTC.

V usage is TRBV2 and J usage is TRBJ2-1; the D is unclear. The CDR3 contains 13 residues. Germline-derived CDR1 and CDR2 are SNHLY and FYNNEI. Trimming shortened V by 8 bases and J by 8 bases, and 16 bases separated the two germline ends. DNA of the CDR3: TGTGCCAGCTCCTGGGCAATAGCCGATGAGCAGTTCTTC. It codes for CASSWAIADEQFF.

This sequence joins TRBV4-3 and TRBJ2-3, with TRBD2 as a possible D gene (5 bases). The CDR3 consists of 15 residues. Germline CDR1 LGHNA, CDR2 YSLEER. V dropped 2 bases and J dropped 4 bases, with 13 bases sitting between them. CDR3 sequence (DNA): TGCGCCAGCAGCCAACAACACAGAGGGCCAGATACGCAGTATTTT. Translating gives CASSQQHRGPDTQYF.